The 25 T cell receptor beta chains below were found in one sample sequenced in a study of breast tumors, draining lymph nodes, adjacent tissues. One entry per CDR3 protein results from TCRdb running MiXCR on the multiplex PCR reads. This table has under 85,000 distinct CDR3 sequences, under 25% appearing once. Samples came from axillary lymph nodes draining the breast cancer. Material: axillary lymph node tissue. These receptors were taken from a female donor with breast cancer. Some clones in this sample may be carry-over from other donors' samples.

Details on this clonotype: One end of the junction varies from germline; a read error may be responsible. The V gene is TRBV6-2 or TRBV6-3, the J gene TRBJ1-2; TRBD1 matches 10 bases. Germline lookup yields CDR1 MNHEY and CDR2 SVGEGT. This CDR3 spans 15 amino acids. The CDR3 sequence: CASTKETGGEYGCTF. CDR3 in DNA: TGTGCCAGCACCAAGGAGACAGGGGGCGAATATGGCTGCACCTTC.

Ten or more counts support this clonotype. The V and J genes are TRBV19 and TRBJ1-5, with D uncertain. CDR3 size: 14 residues. With 7 bases removed from V and 3 bases from J, the gap between germline ends came to 13 bases. The germline gives CDR1 LNHDA, CDR2 SQIVND (reference sequence). CDR3 DNA: TGTGCCAGTAAGTCGGTTCAGAACAATCAGCCCCAGCATTTT. It translates to CASKSVQNNQPQHF.

This clonotype was observed many times. The chain couples TRBV29-1 to TRBJ1-2, with TRBD1 identical over 8 bases. The CDR3 covers 14 residues. From germline, CDR1 is SQVTM and CDR2 ANQGSEA. Trimming removed 2 bases from V and 4 bases from J; junction bases left unmatched: 6. CDR3 protein: CSVEPTGASYGYTF. For the CDR3, the DNA is TGCAGCGTTGAACCGACAGGGGCCAGCTATGGCTACACCTTC.

In this sample, this clonotype turned up many times. This rearrangement joins TRBV5-8 to TRBJ2-7; D gene unclear. V lost 0 bases and J lost 0, with 7 bases in between. Germline V gene data show CDR1 as SGHTS and CDR2 as YDEGEE. CDR3 length equals 14 residues. In DNA, the CDR3 is TGTGCCAGCAGCTTGGTTCCGAGCTCCTACGAGCAGTACTTC. This codes for CASSLVPSSYEQYF.

This clonotype occurred many times. This rearrangement joins TRBV10-3 to TRBJ2-7; D is undetermined. The V end was cut by 3 bases, the J end by 0 bases, with 12 bases between. CDR1 and CDR2 (germline): ENHRY, SYGVKD. There are 15 residues in the CDR3. The CDR3 spells CAISEPDRSSYEQYF. As DNA, the CDR3 is TGTGCCATCAGTGAACCGGATAGAAGCTCCTACGAGCAGTACTTC.

This clonotype was recorded many times. The chain carries TRBV20-1 and TRBJ2-1; tentatively, D is TRBD2 (6 bases). The CDR3 extends over 15 amino acids. V dropped 6 bases and J dropped 3 bases, with 18 bases sitting between them. Germline CDR1 DFQATT, CDR2 SNEGSKA (reference sequence). CDR3 nucleotides: TGCAGTGCCCCTCGGAGGGGACTGAACTACAATGAGCAGTTCTTC. Protein: CSAPRRGLNYNEQFF.

This clonotype was seen ten or more times. CDR3 sequence reads: CSARGKARLAGFTGELFF. The CDR3 DNA is TGCAGTGCTAGAGGGAAGGCCCGGCTAGCGGGATTCACCGGGGAGCTGTTTTTT. V and J are TRBV20-1 and TRBJ2-2, with 9 bases identical to TRBD2. Trimming removed 1 base from V and 4 bases from J; junction bases left unmatched: 13. The germline CDR1 and CDR2 sequences are DFQATT and SNEGSKA (reference sequence). The CDR3 spans 18 residues.

The chain combines TRBV25-1 with TRBJ1-1; TRBD1 matches at 7 bases. The CDR3 has 15 amino acids. V trimming: 4 bases; J trimming: 5 bases; junction bases outside the gene matches: 10. Germline V gives CDR1 MGHDK, CDR2 SYGVNS. CDR3 protein: CASSAGQRTLTEAFF. CDR3 DNA: TGTGCCAGCAGTGCGGGACAGCGAACATTGACTGAAGCTTTCTTT.

This clonotype was seen repeatedly, ten times or more. This chain links TRBV6-2 or TRBV6-3 with TRBJ2-5; D perhaps matches TRBD1 (5 bases). Germline lookup yields CDR1 MNHEY and CDR2 SVGEGT. CDR3 length: 15 residues. The V gene lost 8 bases and the J gene lost 5 bases, with 21 bases spanning the gap. The CDR3 sequence is CASLVLIRAVETQYF. The CDR3 DNA follows: TGTGCCAGCCTCGTGTTGATCAGGGCGGTGGAGACCCAGTACTTC.

This clonotype was detected a few times. Being one base from a much bigger clone, this may be a read error. This chain links TRBV7-2 with TRBJ2-3; D is undetermined. Germline CDR1 SGHTA, CDR2 FQGNSA. CDR3 length: 16 residues. The CDR3 loop reads CARSMDWAPSTDTQYF. In DNA, the CDR3 is TGTGCCCGCAGCATGGATTGGGCCCCTAGCACAGATACGCAGTATTTT.

A note on this clonotype: Given a much more abundant clone one base away, this may be a read error. The chain couples TRBV6-6 to TRBJ2-1, with TRBD2 matching 8 bases. Per germline, CDR1 MNHNY and CDR2 SVGAGI (reference sequence). The CDR3 totals 12 residues. This CDR3 is CASSSTSVEQLF. CDR3 coding DNA: TGTGCCAGCAGTTCGACTAGCGTCGAGCAGCTCTTC.

This clonotype was picked up many times. This chain links TRBV19 with TRBJ2-3; 13 positions match TRBD2. Germline CDR1 LNHDA, CDR2 SQIVND (reference sequence). This CDR3 contains 16 residues. The trim removed 4 bases at V and 2 bases at J, leaving 3 bases unmatched. DNA of the CDR3: TGTGCCAGTAGTAGTACTAGCGGGAGGGCCACAGATACGCAGTATTTT. As protein: CASSSTSGRATDTQYF.

This clonotype was detected many times. The chain combines TRBV6-2 or TRBV6-3 with TRBJ2-5; D unclear. V lost 2 bases and J 5 bases, leaving 12 bases between the germline ends. From germline, CDR1 is MNHEY and CDR2 SVGEGT. The CDR3 sequence is 14 residues long. For the CDR3, the DNA is TGTGCCAGCAGTTACAGGCCCCCTCGTGAGACCCAGTACTTC. This codes for CASSYRPPRETQYF.

This clonotype was detected many times. The J gene is TRBJ2-2, the V gene TRBV9, with D perhaps matching TRBD1 (6 bases). CDR1 SGDLS and CDR2 YYNGEE come from the germline V gene. The germline V and J ends were trimmed by 2 bases and 7 bases, with 12 bases remaining between them. The CDR3 runs to 14 residues. DNA of the CDR3: TGTGCCAGCAGCGTTGAACAGGGCTTCGGGGAGCTGTTTTTT. Residues: CASSVEQGFGELFF.

This clonotype appeared many times. The chain carries TRBV4-1 and TRBJ2-7; TRBD2 is a possible D gene (5 bases). Deletions cut 0 bases from V and 3 bases from J, with 9 bases between. The CDR3 length is 14 residues. Germline CDR1 MGHRA, CDR2 YSYEKL. The CDR3 is CASSQDWENYEQYF. CDR3 sequence (DNA): TGCGCCAGCAGCCAAGATTGGGAGAACTACGAGCAGTACTTC.

Ten or more counts support this clonotype. The CDR3 sequence: CASSLRSERDISTGELFF. The CDR3, as DNA: TGTGCCAGCAGCTTAAGGAGTGAGCGGGACATATCAACCGGGGAGCTGTTTTTT. The chain is built from TRBV11-2 and TRBJ2-2; possible D gene TRBD2, 7 bases. Germline V lookup: CDR1 SGHAT, CDR2 FQNNGV. The V and J ends lost 2 bases and 5 bases respectively, with 21 bases between them. There are 18 residues in the CDR3.

About this clonotype itself: A much larger clone lies one base from this, so it may be a read error. The chain combines TRBV13 with TRBJ1-4; unclear D gene. CDR3 length: 14 residues. Germline CDR1 and CDR2: PRHDT and FYEKMQ (reference sequence). Trimming cost V 3 bases and J 7 bases, with 12 bases left between them. The DNA of the CDR3 is TGTGCCAGCAGCTTCCGCAGGTCTAGTGAAAAACTGTTTTTT. This translates into CASSFRRSSEKLFF.

As regards this clonotype: A much more abundant neighbour one base away suggests this may be a read error. The chain is built from TRBV6-2 or TRBV6-3 and TRBJ2-7; unclear D gene. The CDR3 runs to 12 residues. The germline V gene has CDR1 MNHEY and CDR2 SVGEGT. CDR3 bases: TGTGCCAGCAGTGATTTTGCCTACGAGCAGTCCTTC. Its translation is CASSDFAYEQSF.

The sample holds many counts of this clonotype. This chain links TRBV20-1 with TRBJ2-5; TRBD1 might be the D (6 bases). The CDR3 has 15 residues. V shed 3 bases and J shed 4 bases, with 18 bases lying between them. Germline lookup yields CDR1 DFQATT and CDR2 SNEGSKA (reference sequence). CDR3 nucleotides: TGCAGTGCTAGGGATCCTACAGGGATGGGAGAGACCCAGTACTTC. The encoded protein is CSARDPTGMGETQYF.

At least ten counts were recorded for this clonotype. The chain is built from TRBV7-2 and TRBJ1-4; unclear D gene. The germline V gene has CDR1 SGHTA and CDR2 FQGNSA. Trimming shortened V by 5 bases and J by 0 bases, and 10 bases separated the two germline ends. The CDR3 is 15 amino acids. CDR3 DNA: TGTGCCAGCAGCCTTTCGAAGCCAACTAATGAAAAACTGTTTTTT. Protein product: CASSLSKPTNEKLFF.

This clonotype was seen at least ten times. V gene TRBV7-9 combines with J gene TRBJ2-5, with 8 bases matching TRBD2. This CDR3 is 15 amino acids long. The V gene end was trimmed by 1 base and the J gene end by 4 bases; junction bases not matched to a gene: 5. Germline CDR1 and CDR2: SEHNR and FQNEAQ (reference sequence). The CDR3 bases are TGTGCCAGCAGCTTAGGGACTAGCTCCGTAGAGACCCAGTACTTC. The encoded protein is CASSLGTSSVETQYF. The complete variable domain, with remaining parts taken from reference TRBV7-9 and TRBJ2-5, reads DTGVSQNPRHKITKRGQNVTFRCDPISEHNRLYWYRQTLGQGPEFLTYFQNEAQLEKSRLLSDRFSAERPKGSFSTLEIQRTEQGDSAMYLCASSLGTSSVETQYFGPGTRLLVL.

This clonotype was seen repeatedly, ten times or more. The rearrangement links TRBV19 to TRBJ2-7; D is ambiguous. The CDR3 has 12 amino acids. Between the trimmed V and J ends, which lost 7 bases and 5 bases, there was a span of 12 bases. Germline V lookup: CDR1 LNHDA, CDR2 SQIVND (reference sequence). For the CDR3, the DNA is TGTGCCAGTATTAGGTTCCGACACGAGCAGTACTTC. Its protein is CASIRFRHEQYF.

The J gene is TRBJ1-2, the V gene TRBV3-1; D call uncertain. The length of the CDR3 is 15 residues. Germline lookup yields CDR1 LGHDT and CDR2 YNNKEL (reference sequence). V lost 4 bases to trimming and J lost 2 bases, with 14 bases between them. The CDR3, as DNA: TGTGCCAGCAGCCGGACCGTGGCGGCGAACTATGGCTACACCTTC. Its protein product is CASSRTVAANYGYTF.

This clonotype was seen repeatedly, ten times or more. The V gene is TRBV15, the J gene TRBJ1-6; no clear D. From germline, CDR1 is LNHNV and CDR2 YYDKDF (reference sequence). V shed 3 bases and J shed 0 bases, with 15 bases lying between them. This CDR3 has 18 residues. As DNA, the CDR3 is TGTGCCACCAGCAGGGGCGCCGGCGCGAGCTCCTATAATTCACCCCTCCACTTT. This gives the protein CATSRGAGASSYNSPLHF.

Many counts were recorded for this clonotype. The chain couples TRBV25-1 to TRBJ2-7; D call uncertain. The length of the CDR3 is 11 residues. CDR1 and CDR2 (germline): MGHDK, SYGVNS. V lost 0 bases, J lost 3 bases, and 0 bases lay in between. The CDR3 DNA follows: TGTGCCAGCAGTGAATACTACGAGCAGTACTTC. Its translation: CASSEYYEQYF.